This is a list of T cell receptor beta chains from one sample in a study of T cell repertoires in cytomegalovirus infection. TCRdb used MiXCR to reprocess the reads, holding one entry per CDR3 protein. The sample comprises a few hundred thousand distinct CDR3 sequences, around a sixth of which are singletons, and approximately 12% rests with the top ten. Sequenced input: PBMCs. The receptors were gathered from a human donor in good health (CMV status not recorded). Some clones in this sample may be carry-over from other donors' samples. Both conserved end residues are part of each CDR3.

J: TRBJ1-1; V: TRBV7-6; CDR3: CASSLEGGAGYTEAFF
J: TRBJ2-2; V: TRBV7-2; CDR3: CASSGLLNTGELFF
J: TRBJ2-3; V: TRBV6-1; CDR3: CASSRLAGVPPDTQYF
J: TRBJ2-1; V: TRBV7-9; CDR3: CASSLERGAVYEQFF
J: TRBJ2-7; V: TRBV7-9; CDR3: CASSSPAGRGFSYEQYF
J: TRBJ1-1; V: TRBV4-2; CDR3: CASSQGTGGSTEAFF
J: TRBJ1-1; V: TRBV7-9; CDR3: CASSMAMVNPEAFF
J: TRBJ2-1; V: TRBV4-3; CDR3: CASSSIGQGEGEQFF
J: TRBJ1-3; V: TRBV7-2; CDR3: CASSLTASGNTIYF
J: TRBJ2-5; V: TRBV7-3; CDR3: CASSLTSGRGETQYF
J: TRBJ1-6; V: TRBV6-5; CDR3: CASSFDTGSPLHF
J: TRBJ1-1; V: TRBV28; CDR3: CASSFQPGRGTEAFF
J: TRBJ2-5; V: TRBV5-1; CDR3: CASSERVQETQYF
J: TRBJ2-5; V: TRBV6-1; CDR3: CASSESGQGWETQYF
J: TRBJ2-1; V: TRBV20-1; CDR3: CSARDPTSAYNEQFF
J: TRBJ2-1; V: TRBV24-1; CDR3: CATSDFGQAPSDLEQFF
J: TRBJ2-1; V: TRBV11-2; CDR3: CASSPGGAAYNEQFF
J: TRBJ2-7; V: TRBV7-2; CDR3: CASSRVTGLEQYF
J: TRBJ2-3; V: TRBV7-2; CDR3: CASSLHLAGGLLNTDTQYF
J: TRBJ2-1; V: TRBV2; CDR3: CASRPGATDYNEQFF
J: TRBJ2-1; V: TRBV18; CDR3: CASSPRLEGDEQFF
J: TRBJ1-4; V: TRBV6-6; CDR3: CASAGTLAEKLFF
J: TRBJ2-5; V: TRBV6-5; CDR3: CASSYGRLGQETQYF
J: TRBJ2-3; V: TRBV7-2; CDR3: CASSPVAGGITDTQYF
J: TRBJ2-2; V: TRBV7-8; CDR3: CASSRPSTGELFF
J: TRBJ2-7; V: TRBV12-3/TRBV12-4; CDR3: CASSLVGVGYEQYF
J: TRBJ2-7; V: TRBV18; CDR3: CASSARTGGFYEQYF
J: TRBJ2-2; V: TRBV7-2; CDR3: CASTPGTATGELFF